The sequence of this TCR beta chain was determined in a study of chronic HIV infection and antiretroviral therapy. This CDR3 is 13 amino acids long. Trimming shortened V by 1 base and J by 3 bases, and 7 bases separated the two germline ends. One entry per CDR3 protein results from TCRdb running MiXCR on the 5' RACE reads. This sample carries tens of thousands of distinct CDR3 sequences, roughly 8% of them seen once, and the ten largest clones take over 2.5%. The TCR originated in an adult who had HIV and had not received antiretroviral therapy, or was an uninfected healthy control (not recorded which). The sample was peripheral blood. The chain joins TRBV12-3 or TRBV12-4 to TRBJ2-7, with a weak D call TRBD2 (5 bases). The CDR3 nucleotides are TGTGCCAGCAGTTTAGGGAGGAACTACGAGCAGTACTTC. Amino acids: CASSLGRNYEQYF.